The sequence of this T cell receptor beta chain was determined in a study of cytomegalovirus exposure and HLA in healthy donors. Overall study findings and caveats: Presence/absence results assume similar sequencing depth per donor, which may not hold. In a later analysis, donors in an Asian-associated ancestry cluster reportedly had fewer N-insertions in productive TCRs than the cohort mean. Later, an analysis showed that TCR beta chains associated with HLA were more clonally expanded than others that were equally common. TCR beta V- and J-gene trimming was later associated with a missense DCLRE1C variant.

Primers: 60 Vbeta forward and 13 Jbeta reverse. The table came from immunoSEQ multiplex PCR; TCRdb's copy has only in-frame clones and leaves some out. The profile shows about 180,000 clones, roughly 85% of them singletons. Germline-derived CDR1 and CDR2 are PRHDT and FYEKMQ (reference sequence). The germline V and J ends were trimmed by 5 bases and 11 bases, with 18 bases remaining between them. This CDR3 comprises 13 residues. Details on this clone: What it binds is not known.

The rearrangement links TRBV13 to TRBJ1-1, with a weak D call TRBD1 (6 bases). Sequenced input: PBMCs. The receptor was isolated from a woman aged 40 to 50 in good health and CMV-seronegative. The CDR3 DNA reads as TGTGCCAGCAGCCGCGGACAGACCTCACGGGCTTTCTTT. Amino acids: CASSRGQTSRAFF.